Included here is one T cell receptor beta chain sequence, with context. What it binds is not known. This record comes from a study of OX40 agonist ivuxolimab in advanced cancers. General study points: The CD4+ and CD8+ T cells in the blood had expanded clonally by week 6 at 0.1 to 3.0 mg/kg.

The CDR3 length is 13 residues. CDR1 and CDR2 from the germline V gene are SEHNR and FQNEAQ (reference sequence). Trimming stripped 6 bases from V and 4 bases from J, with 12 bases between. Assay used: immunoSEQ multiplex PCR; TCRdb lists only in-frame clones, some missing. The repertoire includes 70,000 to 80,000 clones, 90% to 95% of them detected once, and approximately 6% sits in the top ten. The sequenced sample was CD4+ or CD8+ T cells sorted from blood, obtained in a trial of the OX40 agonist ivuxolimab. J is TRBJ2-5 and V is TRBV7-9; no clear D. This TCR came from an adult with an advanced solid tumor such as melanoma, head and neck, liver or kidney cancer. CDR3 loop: CASSILRGETQYF. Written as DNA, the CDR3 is TGTGCCAGCAGTATCTTAAGAGGAGAGACCCAGTACTTC.